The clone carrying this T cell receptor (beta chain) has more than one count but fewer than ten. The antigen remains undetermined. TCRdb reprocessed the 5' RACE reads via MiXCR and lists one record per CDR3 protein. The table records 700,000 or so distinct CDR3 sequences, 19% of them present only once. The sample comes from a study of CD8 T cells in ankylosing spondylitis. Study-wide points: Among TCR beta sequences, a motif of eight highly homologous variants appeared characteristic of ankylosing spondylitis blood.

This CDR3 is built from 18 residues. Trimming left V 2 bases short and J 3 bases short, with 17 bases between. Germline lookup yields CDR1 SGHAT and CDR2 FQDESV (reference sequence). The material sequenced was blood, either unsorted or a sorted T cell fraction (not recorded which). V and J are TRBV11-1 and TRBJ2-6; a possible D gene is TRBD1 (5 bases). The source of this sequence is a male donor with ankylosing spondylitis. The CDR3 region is CASSLKLSRAVGANVLTF. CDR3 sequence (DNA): TGTGCCAGCAGCTTAAAGTTGAGCAGGGCAGTTGGGGCCAACGTCCTGACTTTC. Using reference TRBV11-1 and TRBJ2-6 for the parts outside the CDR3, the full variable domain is EAEVAQSPRYKITEKSQAVAFWCDPISGHATLYWYRQILGQGPELLVQFQDESVVDDSQLPKDRFSAERLKGVDSTLKIQPAELGDSAMYLCASSLKLSRAVGANVLTFGAGSRLTVL.